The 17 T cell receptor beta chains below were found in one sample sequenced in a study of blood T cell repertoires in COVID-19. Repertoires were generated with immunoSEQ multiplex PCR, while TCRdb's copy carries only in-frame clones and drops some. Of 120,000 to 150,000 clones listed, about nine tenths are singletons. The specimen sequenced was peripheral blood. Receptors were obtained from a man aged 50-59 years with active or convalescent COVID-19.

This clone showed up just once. CDR3 protein: CASSVTGGPAETQYF. For the CDR3, the DNA is TGTGCCAGTAGTGTGACAGGGGGCCCGGCAGAGACCCAGTACTTC. The gene calls are TRBV19 and TRBJ2-5, with 10 bases lining up with TRBD1. V trimming: 5 bases; J trimming: 4 bases; junction bases outside the gene matches: 7. Germline lookup yields CDR1 LNHDA and CDR2 SQIVND (reference sequence). This CDR3 spans 15 amino acids.

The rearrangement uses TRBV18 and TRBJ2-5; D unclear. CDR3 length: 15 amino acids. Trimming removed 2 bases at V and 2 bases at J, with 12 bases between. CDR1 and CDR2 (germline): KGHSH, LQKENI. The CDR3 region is CASSPRSTGQETQYF. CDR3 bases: TGTGCCAGCTCACCAAGGTCGACTGGACAAGAGACCCAGTACTTC.

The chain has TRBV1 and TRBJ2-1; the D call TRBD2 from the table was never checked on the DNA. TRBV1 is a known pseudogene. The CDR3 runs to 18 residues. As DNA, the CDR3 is TGCACCAGCAGCCAAGATAGGGACCGGGACTGGGGGTGGAATGAGCAGTTCTTC. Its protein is CTSSQDRDRDWGWNEQFF.

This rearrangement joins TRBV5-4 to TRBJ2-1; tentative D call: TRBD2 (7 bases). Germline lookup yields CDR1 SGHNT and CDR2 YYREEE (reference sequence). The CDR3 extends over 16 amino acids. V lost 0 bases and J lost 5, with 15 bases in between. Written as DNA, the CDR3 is TGTGCCAGCAGCTTGGAGGGGCGGGGGCCCCACAATGAGCAGTTCTTC. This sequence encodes CASSLEGRGPHNEQFF.

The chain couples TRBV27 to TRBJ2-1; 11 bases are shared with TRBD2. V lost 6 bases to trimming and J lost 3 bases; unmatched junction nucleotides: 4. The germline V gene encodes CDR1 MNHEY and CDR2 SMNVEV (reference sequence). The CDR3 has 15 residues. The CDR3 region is CASRRTSGFYNEQFF. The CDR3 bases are TGTGCCAGCAGACGGACTAGCGGGTTCTACAATGAGCAGTTCTTC.

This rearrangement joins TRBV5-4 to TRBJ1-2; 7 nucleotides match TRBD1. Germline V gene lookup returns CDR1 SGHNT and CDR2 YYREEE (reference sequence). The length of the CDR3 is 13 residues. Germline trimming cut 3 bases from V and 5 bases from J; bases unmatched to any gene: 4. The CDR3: CASSWDRKYGYTF. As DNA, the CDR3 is TGTGCCAGCAGCTGGGACAGAAAGTATGGCTACACCTTC.

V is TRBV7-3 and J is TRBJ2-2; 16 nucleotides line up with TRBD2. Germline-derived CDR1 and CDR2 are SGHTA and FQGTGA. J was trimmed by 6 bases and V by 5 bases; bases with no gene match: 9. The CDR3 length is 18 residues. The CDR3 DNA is TGTGCCAGCAGCCGCGGGGGACTAGCGGGAGGGCCAGCCGGGGAGCTGTTTTTT. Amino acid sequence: CASSRGGLAGGPAGELFF.

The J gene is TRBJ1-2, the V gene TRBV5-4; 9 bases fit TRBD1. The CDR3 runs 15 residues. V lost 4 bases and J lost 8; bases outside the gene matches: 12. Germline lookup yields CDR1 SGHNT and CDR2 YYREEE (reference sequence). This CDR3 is CASSALLDRGQGYTF. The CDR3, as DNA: TGTGCCAGCAGCGCCCTCCTGGACAGGGGCCAAGGCTACACCTTC. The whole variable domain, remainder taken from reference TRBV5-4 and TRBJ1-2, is ETGVTQSPTHLIKTRGQQVTLRCSSQSGHNTVSWYQQALGQGPQFIFQYYREEENGRGNFPPRFSGLQFPNYSSELNVNALELDDSALYLCASSALLDRGQGYTFGSGTRLTVV.

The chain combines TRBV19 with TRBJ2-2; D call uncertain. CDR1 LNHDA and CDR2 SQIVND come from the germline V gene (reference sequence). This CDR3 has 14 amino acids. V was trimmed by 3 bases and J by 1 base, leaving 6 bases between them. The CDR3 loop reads CASSIRWNTGELFF. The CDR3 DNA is TGTGCCAGTAGTATCAGGTGGAACACCGGGGAGCTGTTTTTT.

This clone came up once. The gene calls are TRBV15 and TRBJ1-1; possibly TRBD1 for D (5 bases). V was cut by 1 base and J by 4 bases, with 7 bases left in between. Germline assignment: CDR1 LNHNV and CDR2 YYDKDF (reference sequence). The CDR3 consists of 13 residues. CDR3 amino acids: CATSRARGTEAFF. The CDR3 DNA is TGTGCCACCAGCAGAGCAAGGGGCACTGAAGCTTTCTTT.

The CDR3 region is CASSLSGGEQYF. Written as DNA, the CDR3 is TGTGCCAGCAGTCTTAGCGGGGGCGAGCAGTACTTC. The chain uses TRBV28 and TRBJ2-7, with 9 bases that match TRBD2. Trimming took 5 bases from V and 6 from J; bases not matched to a gene: 2. The length of the CDR3 is 12 residues. Germline lookup yields CDR1 MDHEN and CDR2 SYDVKM.

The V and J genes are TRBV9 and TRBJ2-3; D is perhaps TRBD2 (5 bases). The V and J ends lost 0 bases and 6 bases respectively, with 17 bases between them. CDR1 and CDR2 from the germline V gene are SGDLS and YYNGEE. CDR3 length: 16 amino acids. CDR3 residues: CASSVGNSAGSDTQYF. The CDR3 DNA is TGTGCCAGCAGCGTAGGTAACTCGGCGGGTTCCGATACGCAGTATTTT.

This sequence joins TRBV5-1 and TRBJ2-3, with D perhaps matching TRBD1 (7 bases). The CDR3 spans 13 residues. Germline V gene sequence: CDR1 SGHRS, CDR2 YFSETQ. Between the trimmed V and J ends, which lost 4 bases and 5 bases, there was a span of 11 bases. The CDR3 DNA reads TGCGCCAGCAGCCCCCAGGGGGGAGATACGCAGTATTTT. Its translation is CASSPQGGDTQYF.

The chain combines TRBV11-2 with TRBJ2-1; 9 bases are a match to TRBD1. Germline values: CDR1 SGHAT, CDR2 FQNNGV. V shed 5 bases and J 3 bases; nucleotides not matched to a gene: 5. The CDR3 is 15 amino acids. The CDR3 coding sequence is TGTGCCAGCAGCCCCGGGACAGGGCGCTACAATGAGCAGTTCTTC. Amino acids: CASSPGTGRYNEQFF. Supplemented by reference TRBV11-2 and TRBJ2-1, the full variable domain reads EAGVAQSPRYKIIEKRQSVAFWCNPISGHATLYWYQQILGQGPKLLIQFQNNGVVDDSQLPKDRFSAERLKGVDSTLKIQPAKLEDSAVYLCASSPGTGRYNEQFFGPGTRLTVL.

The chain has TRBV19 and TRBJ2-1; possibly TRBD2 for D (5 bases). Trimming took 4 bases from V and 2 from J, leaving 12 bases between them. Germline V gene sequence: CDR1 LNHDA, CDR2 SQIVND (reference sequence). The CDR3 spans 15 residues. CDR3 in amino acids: CASSTVGGPYNEQFF. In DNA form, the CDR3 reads TGTGCCAGTAGTACAGTTGGCGGGCCCTACAATGAGCAGTTCTTC.

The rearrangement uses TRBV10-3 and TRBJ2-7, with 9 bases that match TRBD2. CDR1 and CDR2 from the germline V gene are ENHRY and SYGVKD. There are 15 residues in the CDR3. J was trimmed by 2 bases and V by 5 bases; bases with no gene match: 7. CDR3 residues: CAISPGLAGAYEQYF. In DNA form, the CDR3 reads TGTGCCATCAGTCCTGGATTAGCGGGGGCCTACGAGCAGTACTTC.

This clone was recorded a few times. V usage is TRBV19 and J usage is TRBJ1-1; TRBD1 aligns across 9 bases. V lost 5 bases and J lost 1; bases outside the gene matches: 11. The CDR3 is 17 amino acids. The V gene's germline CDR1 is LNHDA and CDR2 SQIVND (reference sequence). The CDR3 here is CASSPNRGHFANTEAFF. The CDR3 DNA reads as TGTGCCAGTAGTCCAAACAGGGGGCACTTCGCGAACACTGAAGCTTTCTTT.